This paragraph covers one T cell receptor (beta chain) sequence. The target antigen is unknown. Trimming removed 0 bases at V and 8 bases at J, with 4 bases between. The CDR3 runs to 12 residues. CDR1 is MNHNY and CDR2 is SVGAGI in the germline V gene (reference sequence). TCRdb's copy holds only in-frame clones and misses some; the assay was immunoSEQ multiplex PCR. The sample contains roughly 100,000 clones, 86% of which appear only once. The data originate from a study of T cell responses to AZD1222 COVID-19 vaccine. Study conclusions and caveats: The study sampled repertoires only after the peak T cell response. After two AZD1222 doses, spike-specific TCR breadth and depth rose versus day 0. Donors were largely white British and mainly female; clonal diversity was possibly underestimated.

The source material was peripheral blood, sampled on day 0 of AZD1222 vaccination. The gene calls are TRBV6-6 and TRBJ1-4, with D unresolved. The receptor was isolated from an adult in good health. This chain's CDR3 is CASSYSEEKLFF. In DNA, the CDR3 is TGTGCCAGCAGTTACTCGGAGGAAAAACTGTTTTTT.